This paragraph covers one T cell receptor beta chain sequence. The antigen remains undetermined. The germline gives CDR1 SGHTA, CDR2 FQGNSA. The V gene lost 5 bases and the J gene lost 6 bases, with 19 bases spanning the gap. The CDR3 covers 16 residues. Here immunoSEQ multiplex PCR was the method, and the copy in TCRdb shows in-frame clones only, minus some. Among tens of thousands of clones listed, about 90% were seen once. The source of the sample is a study of chemoradiotherapy in HPV16-positive cancers. General study results and limits: The functional HPV-specific definition rests on just a couple of HPV16-positive patients.

This TCR was sampled from a human donor with HPV-associated anogenital cancer. The sequences come from blood, collected from a patient who underwent chemoradiotherapy. V usage is TRBV7-2 and J usage is TRBJ2-2, with D uncertain. Here the CDR3 DNA reads TGTGCCAGCAGCACCGAGACGGCAGCCCTCGCCGGGGAGCTGTTTTTT. This translates into CASSTETAALAGELFF.